Included here is one T cell receptor (beta chain) sequence, with context. The antigen is undetermined. Authors of the study amplified TCR beta CDR3 regions from RNA transcripts. HTBI primers were the set used in a first-round RT-PCR of the TCR CDR3. TCRdb independently ran MiXCR on the multiplex PCR reads; one entry per CDR3 protein. This table holds 300,000 or so distinct CDR3 sequences, over 15% found once. This entry is derived from a study of T cells in Graves' hyperthyroidism and ophthalmopathy. Germline-derived CDR1 and CDR2 are SGHTA and FQGTGA. V shed 5 bases and J 6 bases; nucleotides not matched to a gene: 8. This CDR3 is 14 amino acids long. Study observations and caveats: Most thyroid clonotypes expanded above 0.001 appeared in blood too.

The sample comprised blood. The source is a woman aged 55 to 70 with Graves' ophthalmopathy. V gene TRBV7-3 combines with J gene TRBJ2-7, with 9 positions matching TRBD1. CDR3 coding DNA: TGTGCCAGCAGCCGGGACAGGGAGGATCGCGAGCAGTACTTC. Its protein product is CASSRDREDREQYF.